The 18 T cell receptor beta chains in this list originate from one sample, sequenced in a study of shared clonotypes between healthy human individuals. Only CD45RO-negative cells positively selected for CCR7 counted as naive CD8 cells, so terminally differentiated effector memory CD45RA+ cells were excluded. TCRdb's copy holds only in-frame clones and misses some; the assay was immunoSEQ multiplex PCR. The sample gives about 2.2 million clones, under 95% of which show up once; approximately 1.7% is in the top ten. Sequencing input: naive CD8+ T cells from PBMCs. The receptors were gathered from a man aged 18 to 30 in good health. Some clones in this sample may be carry-over from other donors' samples.

This chain uses TRBV27 with TRBJ2-7; D possibly corresponds to TRBD1 (6 bases). Between the trimmed V and J ends, which lost 7 bases and 2 bases, there was a span of 15 bases. CDR1 and CDR2 (germline): MNHEY, SMNVEV (reference sequence). CDR3 length equals 14 residues. Here the CDR3 reads CASTTPGVPYEQYF. The CDR3 DNA follows: TGTGCCAGCACCACCCCAGGGGTACCCTACGAGCAGTACTTC.

This chain uses TRBV7-8 with TRBJ1-2, with 8 positions matching TRBD1. The CDR3 spans 22 residues. Germline loops: CDR1 SGHVS, CDR2 FQNEAQ. V lost 1 base and J lost 2; bases outside the gene matches: 24. The CDR3 loop is CASSLGAAPLPPTGANNYGYTF. CDR3 nucleotide sequence: TGTGCCAGCAGCTTAGGCGCCGCCCCCCTCCCCCCGACAGGGGCGAACAACTATGGCTACACCTTC.

The chain carries TRBV6-1 and TRBJ2-1; 7 bases match TRBD1. CDR3 length equals 15 residues. V lost 3 bases and J lost 6; bases outside the gene matches: 8. Germline lookup yields CDR1 MNHNS and CDR2 SASEGT. CDR3 region: CASSDPWAGGNEQFF. CDR3 in DNA: TGTGCCAGCAGTGACCCCTGGGCAGGGGGCAATGAGCAGTTCTTC.

The genes are TRBV4-3 and TRBJ2-5; either TRBD1 or TRBD2 may supply D (6 bases each). This CDR3 is built from 15 residues. V was clipped by 1 base and J by 4 bases, with 13 bases between them. Germline V gives CDR1 LGHNA, CDR2 YSLEER. CDR3 protein: CASSQVRRGAETQYF. For the CDR3, the DNA is TGCGCCAGCAGCCAAGTTCGGAGGGGGGCAGAGACCCAGTACTTC.

The chain joins TRBV7-8 to TRBJ2-3, with 10 bases lining up with TRBD2. Trimming took 4 bases from V and 3 from J; bases not matched to a gene: 7. There are 16 residues in the CDR3. Looked up from germline, CDR1 is SGHVS and CDR2 is FQNEAQ. CDR3 nucleotides: TGTGCCAGCAGCTCGTTCTTAGCGGGAGGTACAGATACGCAGTATTTT. This gives the protein CASSSFLAGGTDTQYF.

CDR3 in amino acids: CASSQAELLGQTLYSNQPQHF. In DNA, the CDR3 is TGCGCCAGCAGCCAAGCCGAACTGTTAGGACAGACTCTATATAGCAATCAGCCCCAGCATTTT. This chain connects TRBV4-1 to TRBJ1-5; possibly TRBD1 for D (6 bases). Germline V gives CDR1 MGHRA, CDR2 YSYEKL. V shed 1 base and J shed 0 bases, with 25 bases lying between them. This CDR3 region has 21 residues.

Notes on this clone: The conserved closing phenylalanine or tryptophan is absent in this CDR3, likely reflecting a read error. The DNA is omitted, as the CDR3 cannot be located on it reliably, and the CDR3 follows TCRdb's listing. The genes are TRBV7-6 and TRBJ2-7. From germline, CDR1 is SGHVS and CDR2 FNYEAQ. With termini counted, the CDR3 has 10 amino acids. The CDR3 protein is CASSVTRDPI.

In regard to this clone: The junction differs from germline at one of its ends, possibly a read error. The V gene is TRBV7-9, the J gene TRBJ2-1; possibly TRBD1 for D (6 bases). The CDR3 is 16 amino acids. The germline gives CDR1 SEHNR, CDR2 FQNEAQ (reference sequence). In DNA, the CDR3 is TGTGCCAGCAGCGACCGAAACAGGGTAGCCTATAATGAGCAGTTCTTC. It translates to CASSDRNRVAYNEQFF.

This sequence joins TRBV11-2 and TRBJ2-7, with TRBD1 matching over 9 bases. Germline V lookup: CDR1 SGHAT, CDR2 FQNNGV. The CDR3 runs to 14 residues. J gave up 4 bases and V 6 bases, and 7 bases lay outside the gene matches. The CDR3 DNA sequence: TGTGCCAGCAGTGGGACAGGGAGTGTGTACGAGCAGTACTTC. Translation gives CASSGTGSVYEQYF.

The chain recombines TRBV4-3 with TRBJ2-7, with a weak D call TRBD2 (6 bases). The V gene lost 0 bases and the J gene lost 1 base, with 13 bases spanning the gap. The V gene's germline CDR1 is LGHNA and CDR2 YSLEER. The CDR3 sequence is 16 residues long. CDR3 coding DNA: TGCGCCAGCAGCCAAGATCTGAGACTAGAGTCCTACGAGCAGTACTTC. Translated: CASSQDLRLESYEQYF.

The V gene is TRBV9, the J gene TRBJ2-7; 10 bases agree with TRBD2. Germline V CDR1 and CDR2: SGDLS, YYNGEE. The length of the CDR3 is 17 residues. V lost 0 bases to trimming and J lost 4 bases; unmatched junction nucleotides: 10. The CDR3 DNA is TGTGCCAGCAGCGTAGAAGGAAGCGGGAGGGCTGGGTACGAGCAGTACTTC. It yields the protein CASSVEGSGRAGYEQYF.

The V gene is TRBV28, the J gene TRBJ2-2; perhaps TRBD2 as D (5 bases). The ends were cut back, 8 bases at V and 0 bases at J, with 19 bases in the middle. CDR1 is MDHEN, CDR2 SYDVKM, per germline. This CDR3 contains 17 residues. CDR3 loop: CASVPSEQEANTGELFF. The CDR3 DNA is TGTGCCAGCGTCCCCTCAGAGCAGGAGGCGAACACCGGGGAGCTGTTTTTT.

V gene TRBV4-1 combines with J gene TRBJ2-1; no clear D gene. Germline CDR1 reads MGHRA; CDR2 reads YSYEKL. The CDR3 runs to 15 residues. V gave up 1 base and J gave up 0 bases, with 7 bases separating them. CDR3: CASSQVTVSYNEQFF. The CDR3 nucleotides read TGCGCCAGCAGCCAAGTTACCGTCTCCTACAATGAGCAGTTCTTC.

The chain is built from TRBV5-1 and TRBJ1-1, with TRBD1 identical over 8 bases. J gave up 3 bases and V 4 bases, and 11 bases lay outside the gene matches. The CDR3 is 16 amino acids. Germline lookup yields CDR1 SGHRS and CDR2 YFSETQ. The chain's CDR3 is CASSGWTGTEYTEAFF. The DNA for the CDR3 is TGCGCCAGCAGCGGATGGACAGGGACTGAGTACACTGAAGCTTTCTTT.

The J gene is TRBJ1-5, the V gene TRBV13, with D unclear. The CDR3 is 14 residues long. The V and J ends lost 0 bases and 4 bases respectively, with 7 bases between them. Germline CDR1 PRHDT, CDR2 FYEKMQ (reference sequence). Here the CDR3 DNA reads TGTGCCAGCAGCTTAGGCGTCATAAATCAGCCCCAGCATTTT. Translating gives CASSLGVINQPQHF.

The rearrangement links TRBV25-1 to TRBJ2-6; D is undetermined. This CDR3 is built from 16 residues. The V gene's germline CDR1 is MGHDK and CDR2 SYGVNS. Trimming took off 6 bases at V and 2 bases at J, with 14 bases between the two ends. In nucleotides, the CDR3 is TGTGCCAGCAGACCTCCGAGATTGACTGGGGCCAACGTCCTGACTTTC. Translating it yields CASRPPRLTGANVLTF.

V gene TRBV14 combines with J gene TRBJ2-1; the match to TRBD1 covers 8 bases. V lost 0 bases to trimming and J lost 4 bases; unmatched junction nucleotides: 20. The germline V gene encodes CDR1 SGHDN and CDR2 FVKESK. The CDR3 covers 21 residues. This CDR3 reads CASSQDWGQVDHFPGYNEQFF. The DNA of the CDR3 is TGTGCCAGCAGCCAAGATTGGGGACAGGTCGACCATTTCCCAGGATACAATGAGCAGTTCTTC.

The V gene is TRBV6-4, the J gene TRBJ2-5; D is possibly TRBD2 (7 bases). The CDR3 is made up of 15 amino acids. CDR1 and CDR2 (germline): MRHNA, SNTAGT. V dropped 0 bases and J dropped 7 bases, with 15 bases sitting between them. DNA of the CDR3: TGTGCCAGCAGTGACTCTGAGGGGGGGGCTAGGACCCAGTACTTC. Translating gives CASSDSEGGARTQYF.